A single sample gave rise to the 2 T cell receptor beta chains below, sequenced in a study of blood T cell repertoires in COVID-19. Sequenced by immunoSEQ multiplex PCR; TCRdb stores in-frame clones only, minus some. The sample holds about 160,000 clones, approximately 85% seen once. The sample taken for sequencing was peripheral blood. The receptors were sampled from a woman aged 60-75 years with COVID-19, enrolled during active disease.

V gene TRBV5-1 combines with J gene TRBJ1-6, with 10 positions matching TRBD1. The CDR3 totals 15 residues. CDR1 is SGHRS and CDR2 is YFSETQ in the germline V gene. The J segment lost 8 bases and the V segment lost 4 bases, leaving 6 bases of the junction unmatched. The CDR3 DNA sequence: TGCGCCAGCAGCGCCCGGACAGGGGGACATTCACCCCTCCACTTT. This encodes CASSARTGGHSPLHF.

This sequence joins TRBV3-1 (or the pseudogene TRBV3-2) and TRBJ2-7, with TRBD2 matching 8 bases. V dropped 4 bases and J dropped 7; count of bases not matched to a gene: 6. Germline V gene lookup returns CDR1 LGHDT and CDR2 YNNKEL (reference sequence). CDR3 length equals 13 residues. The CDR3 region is CASSLHRGGEQYF. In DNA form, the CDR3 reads TGTGCCAGCAGCCTTCACCGGGGGGGAGAGCAGTACTTC.